This T cell receptor beta chain was sequenced for a study of blood T cell repertoires in COVID-19 (dated by TCRdb to the early 2020s). For the wider study: Samples covering the acute and convalescent phases of COVID-19 were provided by collaborators in the United States, Italy and Spain. Samples were obtained from the ongoing ImmuneRACE study (first 160 participants) and from some 1,300 subjects provided by 6 global collaborators. Nearly every sample came with metadata listing a de-identified subject ID, COVID-19 status, age in years and sex. The dataset comprised deeply sampled blood TCRbeta repertoires from subjects exposed to, actively infected with, or recovered from COVID-19. The material from the prospective study consisted of cDNA or gDNA derived from T cells, B-cell-depleted T cells, or PBMCs. Where HLA class I and class II types were available, the types were taken from metadata supplied by the sample provider, not from assay-based typing. The repertoires were made available in a free public database intended to serve as a resource for research on the immune response to SARS-CoV-2.

Each collaborating institution followed its own protocols to collect whole blood in K2EDTA tubes. For TCRbeta analysis, collaborators shipped samples in one of three forms: frozen whole blood, isolated PBMCs, or DNA extracted from either of those sample types. Inclusive of the bounding cysteine and phenylalanine, the CDR3 is 15 residues long. CDR3 DNA only is kept here, 45 bases in frame from base 1. The junction shows trimming of 5 bases on V and 5 bases on J, and the gene matches do not reach 7 bases of it. From the germline V gene (reference sequence), CDR1 is MNHNY and CDR2 is SVGAGI. TCRbeta CDR3 regions were amplified from genomic DNA by means of the immunoSEQ Assay, a bias-controlled multiplex PCR. On the authors' methods: The number of nucleated cells in each sample was estimated by amplification of reference gene primers within the assay. To quantify the absolute abundance of each unique TCRbeta CDR3 rearrangement, sequence reads were collapsed and filtered. For each sample, productive Simpson clonality was calculated by taking the square root of Simpson's diversity index across productive rearrangements. TCRdb obtained this table from immuneACCESS and retained in-frame rearrangements with V and J assigned. These tables miss some clones; where compared with another copy, unresolved V genes account for less than half of the shortfall, and the remainder is unexplained. V, J and clone size were drawn from that table, and D and trimming were deduced from the DNA. Across this sample there are tens of thousands of clones, with around 87% seen only once. The top ten clones comprise roughly 17% of the sample.

Results the study describes overall, beyond this receptor: How much clinical and demographic metadata was included differed by source and by participant, and the metadata was provided uncurated.

A word on this clone: The clone's antigen remains unknown. Base qualities are not at hand, and no much larger clone is one base apart.

Here the chain combines TRBV6-6 and TRBJ1-2; 11 bases in between match TRBD1. Sequencing was performed on peripheral blood. The receptor was isolated from a human donor in a cohort sampled during active COVID-19. CDR3 region: CASSTGQGDGYGYTF. The nucleotide sequence reads TGTGCCAGCAGTACGGGACAGGGGGATGGGTATGGCTACACCTTC.